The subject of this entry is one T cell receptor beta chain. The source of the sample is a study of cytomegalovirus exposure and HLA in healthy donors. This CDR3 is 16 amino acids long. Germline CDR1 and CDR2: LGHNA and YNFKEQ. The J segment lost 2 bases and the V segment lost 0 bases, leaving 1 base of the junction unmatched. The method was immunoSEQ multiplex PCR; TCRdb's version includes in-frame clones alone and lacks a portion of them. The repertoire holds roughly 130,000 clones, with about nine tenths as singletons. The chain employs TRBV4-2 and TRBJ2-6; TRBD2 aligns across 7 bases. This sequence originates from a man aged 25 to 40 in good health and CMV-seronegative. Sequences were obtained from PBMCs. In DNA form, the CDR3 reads TGTGCCAGCAGCCAAGATGGGGGGGCTGGGGCCAACGTCCTGACTTTC. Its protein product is CASSQDGGAGANVLTF.